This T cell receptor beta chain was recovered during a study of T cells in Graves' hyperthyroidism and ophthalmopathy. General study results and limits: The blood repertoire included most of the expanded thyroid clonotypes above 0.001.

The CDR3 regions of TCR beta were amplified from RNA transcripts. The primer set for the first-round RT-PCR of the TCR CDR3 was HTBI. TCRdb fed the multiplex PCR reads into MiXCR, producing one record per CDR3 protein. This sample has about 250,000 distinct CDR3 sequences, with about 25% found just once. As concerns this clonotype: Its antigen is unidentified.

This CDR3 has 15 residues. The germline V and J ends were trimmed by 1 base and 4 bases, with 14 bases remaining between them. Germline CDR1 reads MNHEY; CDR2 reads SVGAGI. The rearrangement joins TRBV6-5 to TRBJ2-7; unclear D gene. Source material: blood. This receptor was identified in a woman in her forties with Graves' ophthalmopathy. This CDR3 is CASSYLDPNLYEQYF. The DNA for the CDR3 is TGTGCCAGCAGTTACTTGGACCCCAACCTTTACGAGCAGTACTTC.